The text below deals with one T cell receptor beta chain. The source of the sample is a study of PD-L1 blockade in urothelial cancer. Study details: After treatment start, blood was analyzed at 3 weeks (second dose) and at 6 weeks.

The CDR3 has 11 amino acids. Germline V lookup: CDR1 LNHDA, CDR2 SQIVND (reference sequence). V lost 3 bases to trimming and J lost 11 bases, with 9 bases between them. Noted time point: pretreatment peripheral blood. Locally advanced or metastatic urothelial carcinoma affected all patients. Sample contribution per patient ranged from 1 to 8, covering pretreatment and on-treatment. Here immunoSEQ multiplex PCR was the method, and the copy in TCRdb shows in-frame clones only, minus some. Of tens of thousands of clones listed, 80% to 85% are singletons. The TCR sequence derives from a man in his sixties or seventies with urothelial cancer. This specimen was PBMCs, taken around atezolizumab (anti-PD-L1) treatment. This chain connects TRBV19 to TRBJ2-3, with a possible D match to TRBD2 (5 bases). CDR3 in DNA: TGTGCCAGTAGTATGGGTCGGGGGCAGTATTTT. Translated: CASSMGRGQYF.